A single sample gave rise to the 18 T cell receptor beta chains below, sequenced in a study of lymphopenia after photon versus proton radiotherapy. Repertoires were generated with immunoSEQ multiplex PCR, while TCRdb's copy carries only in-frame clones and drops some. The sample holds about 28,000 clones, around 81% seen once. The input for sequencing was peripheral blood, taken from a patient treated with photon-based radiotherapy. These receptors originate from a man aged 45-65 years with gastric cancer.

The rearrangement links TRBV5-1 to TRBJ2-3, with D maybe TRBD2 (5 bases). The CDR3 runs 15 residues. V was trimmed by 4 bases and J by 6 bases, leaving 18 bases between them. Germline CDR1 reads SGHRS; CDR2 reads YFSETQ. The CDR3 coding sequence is TGCGCCAGCAGCGAGGACGGGAAGAACCGTGATACGCAGTATTTT. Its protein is CASSEDGKNRDTQYF.

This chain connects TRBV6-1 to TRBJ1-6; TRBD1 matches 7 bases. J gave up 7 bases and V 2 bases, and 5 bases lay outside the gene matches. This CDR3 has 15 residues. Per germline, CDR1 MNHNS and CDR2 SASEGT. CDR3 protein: CASSEQGVRNSPLHF. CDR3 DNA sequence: TGTGCCAGCAGTGAACAGGGGGTAAGGAATTCACCCCTCCACTTT.

DNA of the CDR3: TGCGCCAGCAGCGCAATTACAGGGGCCCCTGGGGCCAACGTCCTGACTTTC. Its translation: CASSAITGAPGANVLTF. The V call is TRBV5-1, the J call TRBJ2-6, with TRBD1 matching over 7 bases. The CDR3 runs 17 residues. The ends lost 4 bases at V and 2 bases at J; junction bases unmatched: 9. Germline CDR1 is SGHRS and CDR2 is YFSETQ.

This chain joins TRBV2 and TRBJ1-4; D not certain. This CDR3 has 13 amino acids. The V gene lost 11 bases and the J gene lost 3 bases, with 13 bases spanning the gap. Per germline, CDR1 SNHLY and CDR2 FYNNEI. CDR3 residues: CASTGYPNEKLFF. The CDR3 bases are TGTGCCTCAACTGGGTACCCTAATGAAAAACTGTTTTTT.

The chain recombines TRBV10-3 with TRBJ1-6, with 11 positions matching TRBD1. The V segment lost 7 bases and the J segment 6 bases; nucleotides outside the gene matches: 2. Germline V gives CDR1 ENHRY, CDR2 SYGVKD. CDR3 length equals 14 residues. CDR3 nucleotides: TGTGCCATCACCGGGACAGGGGGTAATTCACCCCTCCACTTT. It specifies CAITGTGGNSPLHF.

The CDR3 DNA sequence: TGTGCCAGCAGCTTAGGGGGGGCCCAAGAGACCCAGTACTTC. This translates into CASSLGGAQETQYF. The rearrangement links TRBV7-3 to TRBJ2-5; weak D call: TRBD2 (7 bases). V gave up 2 bases and J gave up 1 base, with 8 bases separating them. This CDR3 has 14 amino acids. The germline V gene has CDR1 SGHTA and CDR2 FQGTGA.

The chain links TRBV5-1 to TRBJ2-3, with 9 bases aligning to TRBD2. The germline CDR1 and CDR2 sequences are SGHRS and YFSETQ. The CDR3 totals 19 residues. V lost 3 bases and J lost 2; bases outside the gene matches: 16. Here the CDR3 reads CASSSPGERGAIFTDTQYF. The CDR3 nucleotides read TGCGCCAGCAGCTCCCCAGGGGAGCGGGGGGCCATTTTCACAGATACGCAGTATTTT.

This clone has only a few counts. The CDR3 region is CASSRDHPGNTEAFF. Written as DNA, the CDR3 is TGTGCCAGCAGTCGCGATCACCCGGGCAACACTGAAGCTTTCTTT. The V and J genes are TRBV2 and TRBJ1-1; no firm D call. V lost 5 bases, J lost 2 bases, and 15 bases lay in between. The germline CDR1 and CDR2 sequences are SNHLY and FYNNEI. The CDR3 is 15 amino acids.

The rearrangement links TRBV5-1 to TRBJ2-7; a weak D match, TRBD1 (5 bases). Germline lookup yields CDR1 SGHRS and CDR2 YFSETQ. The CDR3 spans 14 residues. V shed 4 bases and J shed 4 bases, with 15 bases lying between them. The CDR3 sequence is CASSPFDRKYEQYF. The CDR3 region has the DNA TGCGCCAGCAGCCCCTTCGACAGAAAATACGAGCAGTACTTC.

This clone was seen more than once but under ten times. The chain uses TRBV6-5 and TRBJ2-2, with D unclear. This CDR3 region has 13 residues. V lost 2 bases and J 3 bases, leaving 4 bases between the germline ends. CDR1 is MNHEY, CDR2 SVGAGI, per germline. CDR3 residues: CASSYLYTGELFF. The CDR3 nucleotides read TGTGCCAGCAGTTACCTCTACACCGGGGAGCTGTTTTTT.

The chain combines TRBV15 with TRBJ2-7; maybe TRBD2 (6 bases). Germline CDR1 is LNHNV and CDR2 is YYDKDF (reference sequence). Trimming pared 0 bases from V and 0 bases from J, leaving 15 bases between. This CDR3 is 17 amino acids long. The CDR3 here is CATSRDVGGRSSYEQYV. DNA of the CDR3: TGTGCCACCAGCAGAGATGTCGGAGGGAGAAGCTCCTACGAGCAGTACGTC.

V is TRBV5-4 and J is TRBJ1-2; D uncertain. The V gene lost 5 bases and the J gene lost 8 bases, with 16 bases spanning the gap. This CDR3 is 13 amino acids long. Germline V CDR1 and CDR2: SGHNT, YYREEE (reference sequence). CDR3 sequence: CASSRARLEGYTF. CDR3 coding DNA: TGTGCCAGCAGTCGCGCCAGGTTGGAAGGCTACACCTTC.

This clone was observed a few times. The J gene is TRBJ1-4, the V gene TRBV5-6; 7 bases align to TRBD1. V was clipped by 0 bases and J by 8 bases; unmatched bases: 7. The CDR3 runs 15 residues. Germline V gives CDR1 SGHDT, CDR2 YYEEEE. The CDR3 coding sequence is TGTGCCAGCAGCTTGGCCAGGGGGTACGAAGAAAAACTGTTTTTT. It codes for CASSLARGYEEKLFF.

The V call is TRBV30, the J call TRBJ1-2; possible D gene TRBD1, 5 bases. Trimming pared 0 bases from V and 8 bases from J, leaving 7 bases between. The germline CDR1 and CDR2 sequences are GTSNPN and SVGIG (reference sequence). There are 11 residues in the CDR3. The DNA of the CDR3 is TGTGCCTGGAGTGTCGGGGGAGGCTACACCTTC. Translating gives CAWSVGGGYTF.

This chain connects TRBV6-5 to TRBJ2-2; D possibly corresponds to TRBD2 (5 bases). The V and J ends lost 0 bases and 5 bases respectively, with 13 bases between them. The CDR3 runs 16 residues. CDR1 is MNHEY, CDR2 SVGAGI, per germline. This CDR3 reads CASSYSKWRVTGELFF. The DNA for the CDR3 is TGTGCCAGCAGTTACTCGAAGTGGCGGGTTACCGGGGAGCTGTTTTTT.

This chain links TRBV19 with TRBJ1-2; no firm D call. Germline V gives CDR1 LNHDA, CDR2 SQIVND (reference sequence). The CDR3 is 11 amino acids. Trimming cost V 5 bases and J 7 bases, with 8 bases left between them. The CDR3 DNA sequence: TGTGCCAGTAGTCGTGGGCTTGGCTACACCTTC. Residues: CASSRGLGYTF. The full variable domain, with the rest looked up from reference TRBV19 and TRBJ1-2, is DGGITQSPKYLFRKEGQNVTLSCEQNLNHDAMYWYRQDPGQGLRLIYYSQIVNDFQKGDIAEGYSVSREKKESFPLTVTSAQKNPTAFYLCASSRGLGYTFGSGTRLTVV.

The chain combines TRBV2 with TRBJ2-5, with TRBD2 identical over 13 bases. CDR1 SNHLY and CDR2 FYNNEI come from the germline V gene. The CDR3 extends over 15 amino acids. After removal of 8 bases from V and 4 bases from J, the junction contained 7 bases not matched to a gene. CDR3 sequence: CASPVLAGGVETQYF. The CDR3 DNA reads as TGTGCCAGCCCTGTACTAGCGGGGGGGGTAGAGACCCAGTACTTC. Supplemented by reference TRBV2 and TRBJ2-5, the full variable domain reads EPEVTQTPSHQVTQMGQEVILRCVPISNHLYFYWYRQILGQKVEFLVSFYNNEISEKSEIFDDQFSVERPDGSNFTLKIRSTKLEDSAMYFCASPVLAGGVETQYFGPGTRLLVL.

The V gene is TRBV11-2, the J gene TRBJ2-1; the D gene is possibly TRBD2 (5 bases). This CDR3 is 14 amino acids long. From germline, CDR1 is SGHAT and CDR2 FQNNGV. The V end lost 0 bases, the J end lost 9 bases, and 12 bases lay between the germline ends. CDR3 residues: CASSLEDRGFEQFF. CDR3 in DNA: TGTGCCAGCAGCTTAGAAGATCGGGGTTTTGAGCAGTTCTTC.